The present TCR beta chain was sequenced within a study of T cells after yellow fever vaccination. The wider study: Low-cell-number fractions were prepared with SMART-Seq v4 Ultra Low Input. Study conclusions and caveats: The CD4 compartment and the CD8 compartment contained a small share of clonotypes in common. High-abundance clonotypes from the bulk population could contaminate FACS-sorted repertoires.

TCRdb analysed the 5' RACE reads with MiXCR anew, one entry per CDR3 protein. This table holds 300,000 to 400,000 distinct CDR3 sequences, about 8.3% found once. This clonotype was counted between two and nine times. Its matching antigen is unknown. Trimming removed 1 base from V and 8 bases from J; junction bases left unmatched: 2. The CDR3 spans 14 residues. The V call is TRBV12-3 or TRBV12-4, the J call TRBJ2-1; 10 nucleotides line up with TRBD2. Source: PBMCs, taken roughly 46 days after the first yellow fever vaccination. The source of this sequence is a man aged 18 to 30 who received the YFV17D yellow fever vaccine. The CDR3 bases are TGTGCCAGCAGTTTAGGTAGCGGGGGGTATGAGCAGTTCTTC. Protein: CASSLGSGGYEQFF.